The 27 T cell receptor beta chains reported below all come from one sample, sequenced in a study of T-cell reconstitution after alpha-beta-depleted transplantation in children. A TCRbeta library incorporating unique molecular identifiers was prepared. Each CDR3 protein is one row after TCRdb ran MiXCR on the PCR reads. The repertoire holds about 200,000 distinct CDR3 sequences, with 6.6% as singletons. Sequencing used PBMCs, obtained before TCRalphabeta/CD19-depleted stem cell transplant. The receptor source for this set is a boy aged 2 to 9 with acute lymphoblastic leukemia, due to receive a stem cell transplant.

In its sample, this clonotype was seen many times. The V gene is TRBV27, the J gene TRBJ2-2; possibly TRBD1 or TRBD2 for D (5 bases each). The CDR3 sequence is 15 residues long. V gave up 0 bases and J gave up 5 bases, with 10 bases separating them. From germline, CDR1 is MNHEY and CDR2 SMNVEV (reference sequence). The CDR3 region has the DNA TGTGCCAGCAGTTTATCGGGACGGGGAACCGGGGAGCTGTTTTTT. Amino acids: CASSLSGRGTGELFF.

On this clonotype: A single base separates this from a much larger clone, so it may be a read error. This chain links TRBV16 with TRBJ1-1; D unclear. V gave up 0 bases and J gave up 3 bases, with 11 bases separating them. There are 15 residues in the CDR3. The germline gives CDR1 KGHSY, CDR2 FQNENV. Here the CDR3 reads CASSQSVRKDTEAFF. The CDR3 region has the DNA TGTGCCAGCAGCCAATCGGTGAGGAAAGACACTGAAGCTTTCTTT.

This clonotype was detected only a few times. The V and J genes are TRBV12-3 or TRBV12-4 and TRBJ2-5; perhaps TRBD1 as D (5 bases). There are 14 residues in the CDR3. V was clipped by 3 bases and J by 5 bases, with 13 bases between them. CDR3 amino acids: CASSFDSGYETQYF. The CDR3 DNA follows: TGTGCCAGCAGTTTTGATTCAGGGTATGAGACCCAGTACTTC.

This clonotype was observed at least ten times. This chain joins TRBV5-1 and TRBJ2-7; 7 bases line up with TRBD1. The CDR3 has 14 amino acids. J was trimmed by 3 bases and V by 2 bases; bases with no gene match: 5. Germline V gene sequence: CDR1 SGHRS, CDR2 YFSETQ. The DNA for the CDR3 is TGCGCCAGCAGCTTAAGGACAGGAGGCTACGAGCAGTACTTC. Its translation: CASSLRTGGYEQYF. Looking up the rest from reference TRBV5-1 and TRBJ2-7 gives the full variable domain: KAGVTQTPRYLIKTRGQQVTLSCSPISGHRSVSWYQQTPGQGLQFLFEYFSETQRNKGNFPGRFSGRQFSNSRSEMNVSTLELGDSALYLCASSLRTGGYEQYFGPGTRLTVT.

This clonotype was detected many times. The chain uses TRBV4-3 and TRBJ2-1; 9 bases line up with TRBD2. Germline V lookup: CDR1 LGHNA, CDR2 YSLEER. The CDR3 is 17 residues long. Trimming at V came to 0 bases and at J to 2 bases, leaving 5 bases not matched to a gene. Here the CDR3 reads CASSQDPASGTYNEQFF. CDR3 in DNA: TGCGCCAGCAGCCAAGATCCGGCTAGCGGGACCTACAATGAGCAGTTCTTC.

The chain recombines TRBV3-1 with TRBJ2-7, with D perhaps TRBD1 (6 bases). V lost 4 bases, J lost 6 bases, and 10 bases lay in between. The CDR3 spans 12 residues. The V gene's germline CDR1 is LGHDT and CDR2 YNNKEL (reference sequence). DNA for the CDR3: TGTGCCAGCAGCCCGGACAGCCTCGAGCAGTACTTC. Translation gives CASSPDSLEQYF.

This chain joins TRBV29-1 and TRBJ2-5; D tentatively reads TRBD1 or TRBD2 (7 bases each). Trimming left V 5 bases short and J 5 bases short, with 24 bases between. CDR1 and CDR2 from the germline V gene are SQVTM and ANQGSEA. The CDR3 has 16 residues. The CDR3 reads CSVRVPGTAGGETQYF. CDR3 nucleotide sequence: TGCAGCGTTCGAGTCCCAGGGACAGCCGGGGGGGAGACCCAGTACTTC. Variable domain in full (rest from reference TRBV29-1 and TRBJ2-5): SAVISQKPSRDICQRGTSLTIQCQVDSQVTMMFWYRQQPGQSLTLIATANQGSEATYESGFVIDKFPISRPNLTFSTLTVSNMSPEDSSIYLCSVRVPGTAGGETQYFGPGTRLLVL.

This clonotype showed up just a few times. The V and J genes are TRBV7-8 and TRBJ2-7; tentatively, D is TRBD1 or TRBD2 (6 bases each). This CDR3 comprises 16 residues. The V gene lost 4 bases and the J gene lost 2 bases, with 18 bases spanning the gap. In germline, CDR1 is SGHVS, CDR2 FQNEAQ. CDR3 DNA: TGTGCCAGCAGCTGGGGGGAAGGCCAGGGGCCCTACGAGCAGTACTTC. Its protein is CASSWGEGQGPYEQYF.

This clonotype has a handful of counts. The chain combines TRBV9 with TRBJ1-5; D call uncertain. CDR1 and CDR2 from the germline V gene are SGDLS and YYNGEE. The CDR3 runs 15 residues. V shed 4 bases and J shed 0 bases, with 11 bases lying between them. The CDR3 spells CASSPDGNSNQPQHF. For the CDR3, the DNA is TGTGCCAGCAGCCCCGACGGTAATAGCAATCAGCCCCAGCATTTT.

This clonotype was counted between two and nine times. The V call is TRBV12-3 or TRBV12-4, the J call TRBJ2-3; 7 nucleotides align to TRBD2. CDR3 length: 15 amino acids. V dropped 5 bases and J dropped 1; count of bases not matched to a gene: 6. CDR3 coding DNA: TGTGCCAGCAGTCCCAGCGCGGGGGGCACAGATACGCAGTATTTT. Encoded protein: CASSPSAGGTDTQYF.

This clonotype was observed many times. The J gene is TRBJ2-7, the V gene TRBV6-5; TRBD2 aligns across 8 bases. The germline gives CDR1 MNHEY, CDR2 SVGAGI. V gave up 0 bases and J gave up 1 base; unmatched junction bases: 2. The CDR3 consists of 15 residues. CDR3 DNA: TGTGCCAGCAGTTACTCGACTAGCGAGTCCTACGAGCAGTACTTC. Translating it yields CASSYSTSESYEQYF.

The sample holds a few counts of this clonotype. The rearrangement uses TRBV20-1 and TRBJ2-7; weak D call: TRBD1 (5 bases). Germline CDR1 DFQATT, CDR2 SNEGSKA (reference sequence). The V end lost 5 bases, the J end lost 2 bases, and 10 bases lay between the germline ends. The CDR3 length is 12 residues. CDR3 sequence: CSASRQTYEQYF. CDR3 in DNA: TGCAGTGCTTCCAGACAGACCTACGAGCAGTACTTC.

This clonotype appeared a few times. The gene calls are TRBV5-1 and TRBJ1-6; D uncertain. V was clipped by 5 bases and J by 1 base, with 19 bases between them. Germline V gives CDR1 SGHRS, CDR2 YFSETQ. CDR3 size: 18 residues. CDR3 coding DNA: TGCGCCAGCAGTCCGAGGACCCCGCTGACTTCCTATAATTCACCCCTCCACTTT. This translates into CASSPRTPLTSYNSPLHF.

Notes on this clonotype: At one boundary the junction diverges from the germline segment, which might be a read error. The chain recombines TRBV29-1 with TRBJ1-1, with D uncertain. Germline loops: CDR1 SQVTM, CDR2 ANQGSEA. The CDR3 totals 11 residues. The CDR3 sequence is CSVPGNTESFF. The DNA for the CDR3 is TGCAGCGTTCCGGGAAACACTGAATCTTTCTTT.

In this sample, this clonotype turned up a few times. The CDR3: CASSFPLIGPGETQYF. The DNA for the CDR3 is TGTGCCAGCAGTTTCCCCCTTATCGGGCCGGGGGAGACCCAGTACTTC. The rearrangement uses TRBV28 and TRBJ2-5; D may be TRBD2 (5 bases). CDR3 length: 16 residues. Germline lookup yields CDR1 MDHEN and CDR2 SYDVKM. V lost 3 bases, J lost 5 bases, and 19 bases lay in between.

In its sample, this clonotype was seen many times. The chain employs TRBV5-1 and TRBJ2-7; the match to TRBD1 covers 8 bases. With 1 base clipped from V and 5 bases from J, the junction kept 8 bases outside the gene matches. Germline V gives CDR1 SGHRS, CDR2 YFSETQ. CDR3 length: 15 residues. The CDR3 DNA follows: TGCGCCAGCAGCTTGAGGTCAGGGGGCGGAGACGAGCAGTACTTC. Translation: CASSLRSGGGDEQYF.

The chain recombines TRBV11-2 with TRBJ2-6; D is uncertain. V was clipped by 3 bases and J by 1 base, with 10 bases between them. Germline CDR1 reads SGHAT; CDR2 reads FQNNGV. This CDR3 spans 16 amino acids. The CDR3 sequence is CASSLDLGSGANVLTF. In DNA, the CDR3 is TGTGCCAGCAGCTTGGATCTCGGGTCTGGGGCCAACGTCCTGACTTTC.

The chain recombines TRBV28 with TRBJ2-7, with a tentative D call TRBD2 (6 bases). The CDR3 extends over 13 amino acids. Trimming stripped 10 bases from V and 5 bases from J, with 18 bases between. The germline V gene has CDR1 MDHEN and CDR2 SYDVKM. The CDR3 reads CATGRGFANEQYF. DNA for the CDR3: TGTGCCACCGGACGGGGGTTTGCAAACGAGCAGTACTTC.

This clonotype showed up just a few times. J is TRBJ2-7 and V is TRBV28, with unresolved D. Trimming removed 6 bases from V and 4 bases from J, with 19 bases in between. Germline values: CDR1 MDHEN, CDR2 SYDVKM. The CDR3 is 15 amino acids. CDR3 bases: TGTGCCAGCAGCTCTTCTGAGGTTTTACTTTACGAGCAGTACTTC. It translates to CASSSSEVLLYEQYF.

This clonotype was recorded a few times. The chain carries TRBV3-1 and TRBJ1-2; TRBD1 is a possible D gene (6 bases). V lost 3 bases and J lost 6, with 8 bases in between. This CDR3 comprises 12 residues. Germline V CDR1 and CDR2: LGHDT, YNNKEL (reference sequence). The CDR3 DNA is TGTGCCAGCAGCCACGCAGGGGATGGCTACACCTTC. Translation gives CASSHAGDGYTF. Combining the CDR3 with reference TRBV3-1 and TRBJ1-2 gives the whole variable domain DTAVSQTPKYLVTQMGNDKSIKCEQNLGHDTMYWYKQDSKKFLKIMFSYNNKELIINETVPNRFSPKSPDKAHLNLHINSLELGDSAVYFCASSHAGDGYTFGSGTRLTVV.

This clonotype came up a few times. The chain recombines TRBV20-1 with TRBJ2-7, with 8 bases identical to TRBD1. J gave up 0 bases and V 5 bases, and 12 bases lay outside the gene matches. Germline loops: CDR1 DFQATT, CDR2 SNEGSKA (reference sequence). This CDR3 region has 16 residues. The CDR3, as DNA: TGCAGTGCTTTCCGGACGGGACAGGCGGGCTCCTACGAGCAGTACTTC. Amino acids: CSAFRTGQAGSYEQYF.

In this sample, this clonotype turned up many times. The CDR3 protein is CASSAQGRGTEAFF. CDR3 DNA: TGCGCCAGCAGTGCCCAGGGGCGCGGCACTGAAGCTTTCTTT. V gene TRBV10-2 combines with J gene TRBJ1-1, with D maybe TRBD1 (6 bases). Trimming took off 4 bases at V and 4 bases at J, with 13 bases between the two ends. The CDR3 consists of 14 residues. Germline CDR1 reads WSHSY; CDR2 reads SAAADI.

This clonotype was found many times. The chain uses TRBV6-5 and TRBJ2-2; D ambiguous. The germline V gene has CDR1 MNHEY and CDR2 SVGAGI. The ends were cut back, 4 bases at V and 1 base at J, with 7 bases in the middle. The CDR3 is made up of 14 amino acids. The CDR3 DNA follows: TGTGCCAGCAGTTCCTTGGGGAACACCGGGGAGCTGTTTTTT. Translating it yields CASSSLGNTGELFF.

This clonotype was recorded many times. CDR3 protein: CASSFGSEAFF. The DNA of the CDR3 is TGTGCCAGCAGTTTTGGCAGTGAAGCTTTCTTT. The V and J genes are TRBV27 and TRBJ1-1; D unresolved. CDR1 MNHEY and CDR2 SMNVEV come from the germline V gene (reference sequence). CDR3 size: 11 residues. Trimming took 3 bases from V and 7 from J, leaving 6 bases between them.

In DNA, the CDR3 is TGTGCCAGCAGTGAAAGCGGCAATCAGCCCCAGCATTTT. Translated, it gives CASSESGNQPQHF. The chain employs TRBV6-1 and TRBJ1-5; D unclear. The germline V and J ends were trimmed by 2 bases and 2 bases, with 4 bases remaining between them. CDR3 length: 13 residues. Germline CDR1 reads MNHNS; CDR2 reads SASEGT.

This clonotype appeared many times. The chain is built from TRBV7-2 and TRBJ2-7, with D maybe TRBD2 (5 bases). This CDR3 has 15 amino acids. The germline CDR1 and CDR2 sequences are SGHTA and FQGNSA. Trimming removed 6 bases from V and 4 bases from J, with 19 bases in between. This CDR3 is CASSRKVGSDYEQYF. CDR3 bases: TGTGCCAGCAGTCGAAAGGTGGGGAGTGATTACGAGCAGTACTTC.

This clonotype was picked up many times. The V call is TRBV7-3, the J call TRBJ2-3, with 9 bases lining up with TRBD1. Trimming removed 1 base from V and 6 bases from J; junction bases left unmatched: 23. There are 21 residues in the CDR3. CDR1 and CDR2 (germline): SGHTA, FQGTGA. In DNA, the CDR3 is TGTGCCAGCAGCTTAATGCATAGGGGGACAGGGAAGATTCACGAGGGGGATACGCAGTATTTT. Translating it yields CASSLMHRGTGKIHEGDTQYF.